The clone carrying this T cell receptor beta chain was observed a handful of times. This sample stems from a study of early T cells in non-severe SARS-CoV-2 infection. MiXCR, applied by TCRdb to the 5' RACE reads, yields one record per CDR3 protein. Here the sample spans around 57,000 distinct CDR3 sequences, just over 8% being singletons. Trimming stripped 4 bases from V and 2 bases from J, with 13 bases between. This CDR3 spans 15 amino acids. The germline gives CDR1 SNHLY, CDR2 FYNNEI. The origin of this receptor is an adult who was a healthcare worker with PCR-confirmed SARS-CoV-2 infection or an uninfected control (not recorded which). Sequencing was carried out using whole blood. The chain couples TRBV2 to TRBJ2-3; D is possibly TRBD1 or TRBD2 (5 bases each). The CDR3 nucleotides read TGTGCCAGCAGTGGTTCGGGACGGACCACAGATACGCAGTATTTT. It translates to CASSGSGRTTDTQYF. The complete variable domain, with remaining parts taken from reference TRBV2 and TRBJ2-3, reads EPEVTQTPSHQVTQMGQEVILRCVPISNHLYFYWYRQILGQKVEFLVSFYNNEISEKSEIFDDQFSVERPDGSNFTLKIRSTKLEDSAMYFCASSGSGRTTDTQYFGPGTRLTVL.